These 3 T cell receptor beta chains were all obtained from the same sample, sequenced in a study of shared clonotypes between healthy human individuals. Repertoires were generated with immunoSEQ multiplex PCR, while TCRdb's copy carries only in-frame clones and drops some. This repertoire shows about 2.4 million clones, approximately 94% found once; its top ten account for around 0.37%. Material for sequencing was naive CD4+ T cells from PBMCs. Described subset: CD45RA+ positively selected. These receptors all come from a man between 18 and 35 years old in good health. Some clones in this sample may be carry-over from other donors' samples.

This chain connects TRBV4-3 to TRBJ2-2; TRBD2 might be the D (5 bases). CDR1 and CDR2 from the germline V gene are LGHNA and YSLEER. The CDR3 covers 14 residues. V was pared by 5 bases and J by 4 bases, with 11 bases between. CDR3 protein: CASSSRTFTGELFF. The CDR3 nucleotides read TGCGCCAGCAGCTCACGGACTTTCACCGGGGAGCTGTTTTTT.

The gene calls are TRBV6-6 and TRBJ1-4; D may be TRBD1 (6 bases). The CDR3 is made up of 15 amino acids. The germline V and J ends were trimmed by 6 bases and 8 bases, with 19 bases remaining between them. Germline CDR1 MNHNY, CDR2 SVGAGI (reference sequence). CDR3 bases: TGTGCCAGCAGGGTGAACAGGGAGAGGGGCGAAAAACTGTTTTTT. It yields the protein CASRVNRERGEKLFF.

Here the CDR3 DNA reads TGTGCCAGCTCAACAAAGGGACAGGGGTTAGAGACCCAGTACTTC. Its protein is CASSTKGQGLETQYF. This chain links TRBV18 with TRBJ2-5; 10 bases agree with TRBD1. J lost 4 bases, V lost 5 bases, and 7 bases had no gene match. CDR1 is KGHSH and CDR2 is LQKENI in the germline V gene. The CDR3 has 15 amino acids. Drawing the rest from reference TRBV18 and TRBJ2-5, the complete variable domain is NAGVMQNPRHLVRRRGQEARLRCSPMKGHSHVYWYRQLPEEGLKFMVYLQKENIIDESGMPKERFSAEFPKEGPSILRIQQVVRGDSAAYFCASSTKGQGLETQYFGPGTRLLVL.